This T cell receptor beta chain comes out of a study of blood T cell repertoires in COVID-19. About the study: The United States, Italy and Spain supplied acute and convalescent COVID-19 samples.

The junction had 8 bases not matched to a gene; V was cut back by 2 bases and J by 5 bases. The CDR3 length is 15 residues. CDR1 and CDR2 (germline): SGHVS, FQNEAQ. Authors' processing steps: Reference gene primers were amplified, and this amplification served to estimate nucleated cell counts. Generated by immunoSEQ multiplex PCR, the TCRdb table keeps only in-frame clones and is missing some. V and J calls and clone size come straight from that table; D and trimming were deduced from the DNA. The data contain hundreds of thousands of clones, around 90% of them singletons. The gene calls are TRBV7-8 and TRBJ1-1; 7 bases align to TRBD1. This TCR was recovered from a woman between 18 and 29 years old with acute COVID-19. The sequenced sample consisted of PBMCs or T cells enriched from blood (not recorded which). The CDR3 protein is CASSLSTGAVTEAFF. The CDR3 DNA reads as TGTGCCAGCAGCTTATCCACAGGGGCGGTGACTGAAGCTTTCTTT.